This T cell receptor (beta chain) originates from a study of post-analysis software for immune sequencing data. Study background: Courses of disease covered relapsing-remitting, secondary progressive and progressive-relapsing multiple sclerosis. General observations from the study: Controls significantly exceeded multiple sclerosis patients in normalized Chao1 diversity. Same-batch preparations were strongly co-clustered by F measure.

Built from TCR beta cDNA, the libraries had unique molecular identifiers in them. From about 1 to 10 million T cells, roughly 530,000 cDNA molecules were obtained. A single record per CDR3 protein comes from TCRdb applying MiXCR to the PCR reads. The sample contains roughly 600,000 distinct CDR3 sequences, roughly 47% of which appear only once. Worth noting for this clonotype: Its target is not known.

The sample comprised blood. The TCR comes from a girl between 10 and 17 years old with multiple sclerosis.

CDR3 protein: CASSIELAGGPFHEQFF. DNA for the CDR3: TGTGCCAGTAGTATAGAACTAGCGGGAGGGCCATTTCATGAGCAGTTCTTC. This chain joins TRBV19 and TRBJ2-1; TRBD2 matches at 13 bases. The CDR3 sequence is 17 residues long. Germline CDR1 and CDR2: LNHDA and SQIVND (reference sequence). The V gene end was trimmed by 0 bases and the J gene end by 8 bases; junction bases not matched to a gene: 7.